Following are 12 T cell receptor beta chains from one sample sequenced in a study of molecular identifiers for immune sequencing clone quantification. TCRdb used MiXCR to reprocess the PCR reads, holding one entry per CDR3 protein. The sample lists 45,000 to 60,000 distinct CDR3 sequences, just over 35% seen once, with 3% to 4% in the top ten. Input material: naive CD8+ T cells from blood, with Jurkat cell RNA spiked in. Subset specified: FACS-sorted CD8+CD4-CCR7+CD45RA+ naive T cells. Every receptor here comes from a human donor in good health. Some libraries in this study had Jurkat cell RNA spiked in.

This clonotype was counted many times. The chain combines TRBV18 with TRBJ1-1, with a tentative D call TRBD1 (5 bases). This CDR3 comprises 12 residues. Trimming pared 0 bases from V and 7 bases from J, leaving 6 bases between. CDR1 and CDR2 (germline): KGHSH, LQKENI. Written as DNA, the CDR3 is TGTGCCAGCTCACCACCAACAGGTGAAGCTTTCTTT. Translated, it gives CASSPPTGEAFF.

This clonotype was recorded many times. In DNA, the CDR3 is TGTGCCAGCAGCGGAGGGACCGGGGAAGCCTACGAGCAGTACTTC. It translates to CASSGGTGEAYEQYF. This rearrangement joins TRBV9 to TRBJ2-7; TRBD1 or TRBD2 may be the D gene (5 bases each). The CDR3 length is 15 residues. From germline, CDR1 is SGDLS and CDR2 YYNGEE. The V gene lost 3 bases and the J gene lost 2 bases, with 15 bases spanning the gap.

This clonotype counts as medium-sized (0.01 to 0.1%). V usage is TRBV13 and J usage is TRBJ2-7; maybe TRBD1 (6 bases). The germline V gene encodes CDR1 PRHDT and CDR2 FYEKMQ (reference sequence). Deletions cut 6 bases from V and 0 bases from J, with 15 bases between. The CDR3 has 15 residues. The CDR3: CASRLQGSGSYEQYF. CDR3 sequence (DNA): TGTGCCAGCAGACTCCAGGGGTCCGGCTCCTACGAGCAGTACTTC. The variable domain in full, with the rest retrieved from reference TRBV13 and TRBJ2-7, is AAGVIQSPRHLIKEKRETATLKCYPIPRHDTVYWYQQGPGQDPQFLISFYEKMQSDKGSIPDRFSAQQFSDYHSELNMSSLELGDSALYFCASRLQGSGSYEQYFGPGTRLTVT.

This clonotype showed up many times. J is TRBJ2-5 and V is TRBV7-9; 13 nucleotides line up with TRBD2. V lost 7 bases to trimming and J lost 5 bases; unmatched junction nucleotides: 7. The germline V gene encodes CDR1 SEHNR and CDR2 FQNEAQ (reference sequence). There are 15 residues in the CDR3. The CDR3 nucleotides read TGTGCCAGCACCAGGACTAGCGGGAGTTTCGAGACCCAGTACTTC. Its protein is CASTRTSGSFETQYF.

This chain joins TRBV6-5 and TRBJ2-7; D is unresolved. Germline V CDR1 and CDR2: MNHEY, SVGAGI. Deletions cut 11 bases from V and 0 bases from J, with 17 bases between. The CDR3 runs 14 residues. The DNA of the CDR3 is TGTGCCTGCTGGGCCTGGGGTGCCTCCTACGAGCAGTACTTC. As protein: CACWAWGASYEQYF.

This clonotype has just a few counts. V gene TRBV6-2 or TRBV6-3 combines with J gene TRBJ2-1; the D gene could be TRBD1 or TRBD2 (5 bases each). The CDR3 has 13 residues. Trimming cost V 7 bases and J 2 bases, with 9 bases left between them. From germline, CDR1 is MNHEY and CDR2 SVGEGT. Written as DNA, the CDR3 is TGTGCCAGCACAGGGACCGCCTACAATGAGCAGTTCTTC. This encodes CASTGTAYNEQFF.

Notes on this clonotype: Because it lacks the conserved phenylalanine or tryptophan at the end, this CDR3 is likely a read error. The chain carries TRBV10-2 and TRBJ2-2; D is unclear. V shed 7 bases and J shed 6 bases, with 9 bases lying between them. The CDR3 covers 12 residues. Germline assignment: CDR1 WSHSY and CDR2 SAAADI. Here the CDR3 reads CASMSLAGELFY. The CDR3 nucleotides read TGCGCCAGCATGAGTCTGGCCGGGGAGCTGTTTTAT.

Details on this clonotype: It may be a read error: a sequence one base away is much more abundant. The limits of the CDR3 on the DNA are not certain, so only TCRdb's listed CDR3 is given. The chain links TRBV13 to TRBJ2-1; the D call in the table, TRBD1, was not verified against the DNA. Germline V gene sequence: CDR1 PRHDT, CDR2 FYEKMQ (reference sequence). The CDR3 totals 14 residues, both ends included. The CDR3 is CASSFGQGSGEQLF.

This clonotype was found many times. The rearrangement uses TRBV28 and TRBJ2-4; D not certain. Germline CDR1 MDHEN, CDR2 SYDVKM. V lost 2 bases and J lost 5, with 22 bases in between. The CDR3 loop spans 18 amino acids. The CDR3 loop reads CASSLRTFLIPTQNIQYF. The CDR3 DNA reads as TGTGCCAGCAGTTTACGAACGTTCCTAATCCCCACCCAAAACATTCAGTACTTC.

V is TRBV12-3 or TRBV12-4 and J is TRBJ1-3, with D tentatively TRBD1 (6 bases). V dropped 4 bases and J dropped 3 bases, with 7 bases sitting between them. This CDR3 is 13 amino acids long. The CDR3 bases are TGTGCCAGCAGTTGGGACATTGGAAACACCATATATTTT. This encodes CASSWDIGNTIYF.

CDR3 loop: CASSQDYTEPQYF. In nucleotides, the CDR3 is TGTGCCAGCAGCCAAGATTATACGGAGCCCCAGTACTTC. The chain is built from TRBV4-2 and TRBJ2-5; no clear D gene. Trimming took 0 bases from V and 9 from J, leaving 11 bases between them. Germline V lookup: CDR1 LGHNA, CDR2 YNFKEQ. The CDR3 loop spans 13 amino acids.

The table lists this clonotype with a few counts. This CDR3 is CASSVRGASTDTQYF. The CDR3 DNA reads TGTGCCAGCAGTGTCAGGGGCGCTAGCACAGATACGCAGTATTTT. This chain uses TRBV2 with TRBJ2-3, with a possible D match to TRBD1 (6 bases). Germline CDR1 SNHLY, CDR2 FYNNEI. Trimming took off 4 bases at V and 0 bases at J, with 11 bases between the two ends. The CDR3 is made up of 15 amino acids. The full variable domain, rest sourced from reference TRBV2 and TRBJ2-3, is EPEVTQTPSHQVTQMGQEVILRCVPISNHLYFYWYRQILGQKVEFLVSFYNNEISEKSEIFDDQFSVERPDGSNFTLKIRSTKLEDSAMYFCASSVRGASTDTQYFGPGTRLTVL.